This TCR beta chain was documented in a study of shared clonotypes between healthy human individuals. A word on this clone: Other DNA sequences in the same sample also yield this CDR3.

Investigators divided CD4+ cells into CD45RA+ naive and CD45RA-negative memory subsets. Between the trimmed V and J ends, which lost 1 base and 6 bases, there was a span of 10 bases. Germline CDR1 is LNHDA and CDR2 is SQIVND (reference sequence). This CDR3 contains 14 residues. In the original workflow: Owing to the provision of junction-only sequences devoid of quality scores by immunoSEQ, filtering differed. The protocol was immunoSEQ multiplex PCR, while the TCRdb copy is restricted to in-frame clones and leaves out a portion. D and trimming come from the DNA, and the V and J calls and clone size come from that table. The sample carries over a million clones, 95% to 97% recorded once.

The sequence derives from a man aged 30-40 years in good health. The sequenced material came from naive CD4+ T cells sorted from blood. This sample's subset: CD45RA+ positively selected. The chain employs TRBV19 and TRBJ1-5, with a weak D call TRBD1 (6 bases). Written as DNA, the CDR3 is TGTGCCAGTAGTATAGGACAGGTCGGTCAGCCCCAGCATTTT. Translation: CASSIGQVGQPQHF.